The subject of this entry is one T cell receptor (beta chain). Its specificity is unknown. This sample was taken from a study of cytotoxic CD8 clonotypes in ibrutinib-treated CLL. Study-wide findings and caveats: Exceeding age-matched healthy donors, baseline clonality also tracked the counts of circulating CD8+ T cells. Public clonotypes were seen rarely and were contracted or stable on treatment.

Germline CDR1 and CDR2: LNHDA and SQIVND (reference sequence). V trimming: 8 bases; J trimming: 3 bases; junction bases outside the gene matches: 4. CDR3 size: 14 residues. Investigators sought sequencing depths of between 1 in 200,000 and 1 in 1 million T cells. The assay was immunoSEQ multiplex PCR, and TCRdb's table has in-frame clones only and misses some. The sample lists under 300,000 clones, around 69% occurring once. The chain employs TRBV19 and TRBJ1-4, with TRBD1 identical over 9 bases. This TCR was sampled from a human donor with chronic lymphocytic leukemia. This specimen was PBMCs, taken at disease progression, from a patient treated with ibrutinib. CDR3 in amino acids: CASDRTGANEKLFF. The DNA for the CDR3 is TGTGCCAGTGACCGGACAGGGGCTAATGAAAAACTGTTTTTT.